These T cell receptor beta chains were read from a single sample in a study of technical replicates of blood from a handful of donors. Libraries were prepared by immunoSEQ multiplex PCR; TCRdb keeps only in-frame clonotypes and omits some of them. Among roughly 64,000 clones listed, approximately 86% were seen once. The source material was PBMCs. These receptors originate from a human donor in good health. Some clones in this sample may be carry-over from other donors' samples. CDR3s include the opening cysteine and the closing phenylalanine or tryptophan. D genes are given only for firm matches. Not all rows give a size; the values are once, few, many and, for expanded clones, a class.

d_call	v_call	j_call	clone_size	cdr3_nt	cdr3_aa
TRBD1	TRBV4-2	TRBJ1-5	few	TGTGCCAGCAGCCAGGCCGGGACAGGGGGTGGTCAGCCCCAGCATTTT	CASSQAGTGGGQPQHF
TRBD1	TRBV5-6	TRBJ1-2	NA	TGTGCCAGCAGCTTGAGATTAAGACAGGGGAATGGCTACACCTTC	CASSLRLRQGNGYTF
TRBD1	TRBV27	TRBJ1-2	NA	TGTGCCAGCCGAACAGGGGGCGGCTACACCTTC	CASRTGGGYTF
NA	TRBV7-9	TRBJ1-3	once	TGTGCCAGCAGCCCACAGGGACAATTATTTGGAAACACCATATATTTT	CASSPQGQLFGNTIYF
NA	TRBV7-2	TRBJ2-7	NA	TGTGCCAGCAGCTTAGTGGGTCAGTGGGCCCTCGAGCAGTACTTC	CASSLVGQWALEQYF
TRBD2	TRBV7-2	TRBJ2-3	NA	TGTGCCAGCAGCCAAGGACTAGCGACGCAGTATTTT	CASSQGLATQYF
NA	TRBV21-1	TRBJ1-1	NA	TGTGCCAGCAGCAAAGCGCTTCGTCCCCCGAGGAGAGCTTTCTTT	CASSKALRPPRRAFF
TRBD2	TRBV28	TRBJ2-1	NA	TGTGCCAGCAGTCCTCTAGCGGGGGGGTCAATGAAGCAGTTCTTC	CASSPLAGGSMKQFF
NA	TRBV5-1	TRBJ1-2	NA	TGCGCCAGCAGGAACCGGTTATCGGTCAAAACCATCTATGGCTACACCTTC	CASRNRLSVKTIYGYTF
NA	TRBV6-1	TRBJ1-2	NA	TGTGCCAGCATCTTGGGACCGGCGGGGGTGTATGGCTACACCTTC	CASILGPAGVYGYTF
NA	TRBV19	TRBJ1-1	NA	TGTGCCAGTAGTATAGTCAAGCACACTGAAGCTTTCTTT	CASSIVKHTEAFF
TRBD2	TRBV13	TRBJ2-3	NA	TGTGCCAGCAGCTTACGGGGGGGTCAAACAGATACGCAGTATTTT	CASSLRGGQTDTQYF
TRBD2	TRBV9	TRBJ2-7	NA	TGTGCCAGCAGCGTAGATTCTAGCGGGATATCGGAGCAGTACTTC	CASSVDSSGISEQYF
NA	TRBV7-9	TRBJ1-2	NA	TGTGCCAGCAGCTTTTCTCAACAGGGCTACACCTTC	CASSFSQQGYTF
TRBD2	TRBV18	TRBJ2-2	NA	TGTGCCAGCTCACCACCGCTAGCGGAGAACACCGGGGAGCTGTTTTTT	CASSPPLAENTGELFF
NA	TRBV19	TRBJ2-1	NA	TGTGCCAGTAGTATAGGGAGCGGGCTCTACAATGAGCAGTTCTTC	CASSIGSGLYNEQFF